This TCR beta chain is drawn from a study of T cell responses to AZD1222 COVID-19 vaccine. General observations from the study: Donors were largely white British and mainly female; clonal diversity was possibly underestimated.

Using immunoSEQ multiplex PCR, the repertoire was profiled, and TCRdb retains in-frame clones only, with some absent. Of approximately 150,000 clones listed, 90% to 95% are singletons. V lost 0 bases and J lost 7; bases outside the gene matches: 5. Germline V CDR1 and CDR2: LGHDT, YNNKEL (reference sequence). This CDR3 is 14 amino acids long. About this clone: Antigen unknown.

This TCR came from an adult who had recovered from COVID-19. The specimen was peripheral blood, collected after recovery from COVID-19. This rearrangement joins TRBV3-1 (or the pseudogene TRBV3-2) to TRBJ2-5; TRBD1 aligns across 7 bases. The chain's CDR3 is CASSQEPRTGTQYF. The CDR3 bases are TGTGCCAGCAGCCAAGAACCTAGGACAGGGACCCAGTACTTC.